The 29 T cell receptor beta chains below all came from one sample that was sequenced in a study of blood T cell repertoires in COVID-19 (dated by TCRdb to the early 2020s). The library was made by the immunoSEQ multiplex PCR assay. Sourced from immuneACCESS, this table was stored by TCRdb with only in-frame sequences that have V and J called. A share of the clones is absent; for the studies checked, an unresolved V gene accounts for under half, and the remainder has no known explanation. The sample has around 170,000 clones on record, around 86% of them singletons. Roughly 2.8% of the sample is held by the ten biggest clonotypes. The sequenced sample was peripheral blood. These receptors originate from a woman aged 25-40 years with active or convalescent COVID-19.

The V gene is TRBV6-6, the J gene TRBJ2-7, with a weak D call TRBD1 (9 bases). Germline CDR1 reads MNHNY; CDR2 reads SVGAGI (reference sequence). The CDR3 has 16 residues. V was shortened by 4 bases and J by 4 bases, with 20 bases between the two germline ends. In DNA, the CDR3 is TGTGCCAGCAGTTCGACAGGGGGGAGCGGGAGTTACGAGCAGTACTTC. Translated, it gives CASSSTGGSGSYEQYF.

This CDR3 reads CASSASGDQPQHF. DNA of the CDR3: TGTGCCAGCAGTGCCTCGGGGGATCAGCCCCAGCATTTT. The V gene is TRBV2, the J gene TRBJ1-5, with D possibly TRBD1 on 5 matching bases. The CDR3 totals 13 residues. Trimming stripped 4 bases from V and 5 bases from J, with 9 bases between. The germline V gene encodes CDR1 SNHLY and CDR2 FYNNEI.

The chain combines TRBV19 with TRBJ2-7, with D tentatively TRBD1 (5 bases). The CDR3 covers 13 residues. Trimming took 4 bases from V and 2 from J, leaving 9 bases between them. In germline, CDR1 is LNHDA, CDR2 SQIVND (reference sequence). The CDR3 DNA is TGTGCCAGTAGTACAGGACATCCCTACGAGCAGTACTTC. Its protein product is CASSTGHPYEQYF.

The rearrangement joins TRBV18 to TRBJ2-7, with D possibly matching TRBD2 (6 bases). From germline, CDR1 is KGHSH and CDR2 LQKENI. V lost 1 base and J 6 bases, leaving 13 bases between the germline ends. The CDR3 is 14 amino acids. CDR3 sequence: CASSPLSGEAEQYF. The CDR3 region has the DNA TGTGCCAGCTCACCACTGTCCGGGGAGGCCGAGCAGTACTTC. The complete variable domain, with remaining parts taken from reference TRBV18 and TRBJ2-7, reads NAGVMQNPRHLVRRRGQEARLRCSPMKGHSHVYWYRQLPEEGLKFMVYLQKENIIDESGMPKERFSAEFPKEGPSILRIQQVVRGDSAAYFCASSPLSGEAEQYFGPGTRLTVT.

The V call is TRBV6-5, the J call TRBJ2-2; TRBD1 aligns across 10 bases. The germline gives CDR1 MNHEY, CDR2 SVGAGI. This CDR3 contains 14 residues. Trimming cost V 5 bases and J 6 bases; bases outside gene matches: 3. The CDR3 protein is CASSRQGASGELFF. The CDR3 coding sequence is TGTGCCAGCAGTCGACAGGGGGCTTCCGGGGAGCTGTTTTTT.

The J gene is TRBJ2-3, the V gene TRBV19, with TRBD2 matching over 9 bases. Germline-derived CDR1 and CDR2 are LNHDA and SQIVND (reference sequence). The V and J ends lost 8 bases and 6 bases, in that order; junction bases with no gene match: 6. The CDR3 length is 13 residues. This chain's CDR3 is CASLAGAGDTQYF. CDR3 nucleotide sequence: TGTGCCAGTTTAGCGGGAGCGGGGGATACGCAGTATTTT.

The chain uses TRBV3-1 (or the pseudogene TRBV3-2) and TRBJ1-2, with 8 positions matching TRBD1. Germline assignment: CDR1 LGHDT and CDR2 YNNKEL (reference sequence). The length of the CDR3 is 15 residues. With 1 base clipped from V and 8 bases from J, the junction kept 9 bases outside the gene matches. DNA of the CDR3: TGTGCCAGCAGCCAAGTCGACAGGGGTTTTAAAGGCTACACCTTC. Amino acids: CASSQVDRGFKGYTF.

CDR3 sequence reads: CASSTTGVDTEAFF. The CDR3 region has the DNA TGTGCCAGTAGTACAACCGGGGTAGACACTGAAGCTTTCTTT. This chain uses TRBV19 with TRBJ1-1; no definite D call. The CDR3 loop spans 14 amino acids. In germline, CDR1 is LNHDA, CDR2 SQIVND (reference sequence). V was shortened by 4 bases and J by 3 bases, with 12 bases between the two germline ends.

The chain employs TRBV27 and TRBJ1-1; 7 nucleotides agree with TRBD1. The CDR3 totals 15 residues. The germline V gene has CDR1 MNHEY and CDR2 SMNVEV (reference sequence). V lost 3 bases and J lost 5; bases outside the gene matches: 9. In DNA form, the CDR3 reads TGTGCCAGCAGTTTTCAAGCAGGGGGAAGTACTGAAGCTTTCTTT. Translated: CASSFQAGGSTEAFF.

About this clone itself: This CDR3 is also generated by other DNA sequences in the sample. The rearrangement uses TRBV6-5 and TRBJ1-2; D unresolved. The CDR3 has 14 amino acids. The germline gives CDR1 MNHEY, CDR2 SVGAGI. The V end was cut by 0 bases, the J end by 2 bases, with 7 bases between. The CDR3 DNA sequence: TGTGCCAGCAGTTACTCGCGAGGGAACTATGGCTACACCTTC. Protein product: CASSYSRGNYGYTF.

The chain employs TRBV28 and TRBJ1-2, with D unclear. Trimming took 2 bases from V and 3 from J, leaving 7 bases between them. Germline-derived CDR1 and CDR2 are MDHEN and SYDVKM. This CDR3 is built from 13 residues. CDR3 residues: CASSLSRHYGYTF. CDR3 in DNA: TGTGCCAGCAGTTTAAGCAGGCACTATGGCTACACCTTC.

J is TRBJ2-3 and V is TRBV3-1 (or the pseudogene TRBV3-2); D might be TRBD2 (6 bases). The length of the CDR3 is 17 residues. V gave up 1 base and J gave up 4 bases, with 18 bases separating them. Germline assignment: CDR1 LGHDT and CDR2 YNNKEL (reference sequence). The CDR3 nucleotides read TGTGCCAGCAGCCAAGTAGCAGGTAGAGGGGAGGCAGATACGCAGTATTTT. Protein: CASSQVAGRGEADTQYF.

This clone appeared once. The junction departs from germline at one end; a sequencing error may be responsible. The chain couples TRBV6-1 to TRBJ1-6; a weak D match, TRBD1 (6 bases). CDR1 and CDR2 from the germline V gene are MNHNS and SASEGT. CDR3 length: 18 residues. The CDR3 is CASREADRPSSYNSPLHF. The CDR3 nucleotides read TGTGCCAGCAGGGAAGCCGACAGGCCTAGCTCCTATAATTCACCCCTCCACTTT.

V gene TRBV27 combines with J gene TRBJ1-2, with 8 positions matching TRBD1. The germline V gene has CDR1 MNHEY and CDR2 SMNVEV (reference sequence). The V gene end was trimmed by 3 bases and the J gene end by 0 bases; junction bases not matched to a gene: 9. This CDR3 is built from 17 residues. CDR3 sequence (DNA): TGTGCCAGCAGTTTTGATGCTGGGACAGGCACTAACTATGGCTACACCTTC. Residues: CASSFDAGTGTNYGYTF.

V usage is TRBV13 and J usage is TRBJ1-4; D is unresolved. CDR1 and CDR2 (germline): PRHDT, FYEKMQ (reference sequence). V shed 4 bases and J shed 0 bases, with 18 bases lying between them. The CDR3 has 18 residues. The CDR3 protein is CASSSTRPRGSTNEKLFF. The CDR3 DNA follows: TGTGCCAGCAGCTCCACCCGGCCACGCGGCTCAACTAATGAAAAACTGTTTTTT.

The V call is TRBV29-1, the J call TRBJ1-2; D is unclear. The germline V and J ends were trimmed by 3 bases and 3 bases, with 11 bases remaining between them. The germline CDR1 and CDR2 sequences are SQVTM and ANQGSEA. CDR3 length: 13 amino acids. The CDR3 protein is CSVERADYYGYTF. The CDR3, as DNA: TGCAGCGTTGAGAGGGCAGATTACTATGGCTACACCTTC.

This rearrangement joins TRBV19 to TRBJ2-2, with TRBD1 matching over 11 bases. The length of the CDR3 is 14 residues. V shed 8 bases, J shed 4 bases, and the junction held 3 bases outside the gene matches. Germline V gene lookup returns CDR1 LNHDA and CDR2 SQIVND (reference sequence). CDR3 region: CASSGTGGTGELFF. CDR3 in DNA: TGTGCCAGTTCTGGGACAGGGGGCACCGGGGAGCTGTTTTTT. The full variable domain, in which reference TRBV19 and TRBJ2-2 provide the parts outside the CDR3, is DGGITQSPKYLFRKEGQNVTLSCEQNLNHDAMYWYRQDPGQGLRLIYYSQIVNDFQKGDIAEGYSVSREKKESFPLTVTSAQKNPTAFYLCASSGTGGTGELFFGEGSRLTVL.

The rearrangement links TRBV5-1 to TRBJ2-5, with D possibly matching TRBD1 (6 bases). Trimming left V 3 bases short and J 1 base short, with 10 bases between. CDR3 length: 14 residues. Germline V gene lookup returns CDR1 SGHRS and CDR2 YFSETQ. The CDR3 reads CASSWDNPQETQYF. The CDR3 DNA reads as TGCGCCAGCAGCTGGGACAACCCCCAAGAGACCCAGTACTTC. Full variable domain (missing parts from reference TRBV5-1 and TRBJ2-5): KAGVTQTPRYLIKTRGQQVTLSCSPISGHRSVSWYQQTPGQGLQFLFEYFSETQRNKGNFPGRFSGRQFSNSRSEMNVSTLELGDSALYLCASSWDNPQETQYFGPGTRLLVL.

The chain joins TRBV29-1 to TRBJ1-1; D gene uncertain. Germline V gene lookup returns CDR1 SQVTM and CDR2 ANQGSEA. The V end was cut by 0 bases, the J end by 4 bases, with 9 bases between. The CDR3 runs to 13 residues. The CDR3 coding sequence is TGCAGCGTTGAAGAAACGGGAATCACTGAAGCTTTCTTT. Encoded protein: CSVEETGITEAFF.

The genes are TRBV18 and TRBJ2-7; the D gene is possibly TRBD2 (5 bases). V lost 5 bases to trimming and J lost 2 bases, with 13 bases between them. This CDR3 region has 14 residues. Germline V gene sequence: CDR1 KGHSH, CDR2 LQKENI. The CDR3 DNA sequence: TGTGCCAGCTCAACCAGTCGGGGAACCTACGAGCAGTACTTC. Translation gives CASSTSRGTYEQYF.

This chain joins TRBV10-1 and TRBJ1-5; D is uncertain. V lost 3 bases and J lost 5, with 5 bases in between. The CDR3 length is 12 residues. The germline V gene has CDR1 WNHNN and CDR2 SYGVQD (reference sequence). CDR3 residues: CASSDSDQPQHF. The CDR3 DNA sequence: TGCGCCAGCAGTGATTCCGATCAGCCCCAGCATTTT.

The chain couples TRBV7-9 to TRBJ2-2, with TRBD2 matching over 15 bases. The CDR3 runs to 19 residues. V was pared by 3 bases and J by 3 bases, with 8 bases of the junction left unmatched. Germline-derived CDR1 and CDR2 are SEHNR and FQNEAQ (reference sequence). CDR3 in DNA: TGTGCCAGCAGCTTCCCCGGACTAGCGGGAGGGCCTGACACCGGGGAGCTGTTTTTT. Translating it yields CASSFPGLAGGPDTGELFF.

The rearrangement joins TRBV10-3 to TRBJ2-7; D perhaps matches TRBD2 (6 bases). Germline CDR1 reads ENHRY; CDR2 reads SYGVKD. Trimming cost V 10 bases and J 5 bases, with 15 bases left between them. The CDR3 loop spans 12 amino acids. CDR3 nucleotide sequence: TGTGCCAGCCAGGGACTCGGCGACGAGCAGTACTTC. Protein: CASQGLGDEQYF.

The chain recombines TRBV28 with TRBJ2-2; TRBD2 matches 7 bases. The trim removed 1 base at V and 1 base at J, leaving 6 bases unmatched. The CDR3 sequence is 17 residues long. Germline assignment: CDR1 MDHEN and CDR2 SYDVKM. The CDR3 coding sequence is TGTGCCAGCAGTTTATTAGCGACTAGCATGAACACCGGGGAGCTGTTTTTT. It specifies CASSLLATSMNTGELFF.

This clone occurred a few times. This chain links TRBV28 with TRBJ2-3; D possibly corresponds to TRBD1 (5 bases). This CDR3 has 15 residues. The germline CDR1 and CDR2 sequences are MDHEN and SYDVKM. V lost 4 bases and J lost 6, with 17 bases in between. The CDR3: CASSSNLGVGDTQYF. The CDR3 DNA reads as TGTGCCAGCAGTTCCAACCTAGGGGTCGGGGATACGCAGTATTTT.

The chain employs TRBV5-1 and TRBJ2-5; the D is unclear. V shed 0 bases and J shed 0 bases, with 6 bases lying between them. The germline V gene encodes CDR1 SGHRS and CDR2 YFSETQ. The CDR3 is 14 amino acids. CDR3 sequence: CASSLVVYQETQYF. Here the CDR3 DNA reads TGCGCCAGCAGCTTGGTCGTGTACCAAGAGACCCAGTACTTC.

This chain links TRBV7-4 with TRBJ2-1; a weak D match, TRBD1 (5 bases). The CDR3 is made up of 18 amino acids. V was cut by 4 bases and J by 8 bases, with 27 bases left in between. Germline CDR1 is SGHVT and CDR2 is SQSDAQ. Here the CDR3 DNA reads TGTGCCAGCAGCTACAGAATTAGGACATTGATGCCGCCCGATGAGCAGTTCTTC. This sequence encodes CASSYRIRTLMPPDEQFF.

CDR3 protein: CASSPSGESTEAFF. For the CDR3, the DNA is TGTGCCAGCAGTCCGTCAGGGGAAAGCACTGAAGCTTTCTTT. The rearrangement links TRBV27 to TRBJ1-1, with D perhaps matching TRBD1 (6 bases). The CDR3 length is 14 residues. V lost 5 bases to trimming and J lost 4 bases, with 14 bases between them. Germline V gene data show CDR1 as MNHEY and CDR2 as SMNVEV (reference sequence).

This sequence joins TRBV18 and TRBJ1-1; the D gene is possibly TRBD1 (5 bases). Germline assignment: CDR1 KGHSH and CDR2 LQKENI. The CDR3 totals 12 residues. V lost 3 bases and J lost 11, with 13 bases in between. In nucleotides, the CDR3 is TGTGCCAGCTCACCGACGGGGGAACTTGCTTTCTTT. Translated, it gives CASSPTGELAFF. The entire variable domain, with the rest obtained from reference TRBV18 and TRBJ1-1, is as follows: NAGVMQNPRHLVRRRGQEARLRCSPMKGHSHVYWYRQLPEEGLKFMVYLQKENIIDESGMPKERFSAEFPKEGPSILRIQQVVRGDSAAYFCASSPTGELAFFGQGTRLTVV.